This T cell receptor beta chain was retrieved from a study of CD8+CD57+ T cells in acquired aplastic anemia. TCR beta VDJ and CDR3 profiles were obtained from a genomic DNA template. TCRdb analysed the reads with MiXCR anew, one entry per CDR3 protein. The sample has some 200,000 distinct CDR3 sequences; almost 35% are singletons. CDR1 is MGHRA and CDR2 is YSYEKL in the germline V gene. This CDR3 has 14 residues. Germline trimming cut 4 bases from V and 4 bases from J; bases unmatched to any gene: 5. This clonotype turned up a few times. Sequenced: sorted CD4+, CD8+, or CD8+CD57+ T cells (not recorded which) from PBMCs. The clonotype originates from a human donor in good health, serving as a control. The rearrangement uses TRBV4-1 and TRBJ2-5, with TRBD1 matching over 8 bases. CDR3 sequence: CASSPTGVRETQYF. The CDR3 nucleotides read TGCGCCAGCAGCCCGACAGGGGTTAGAGAGACCCAGTACTTC.